Sequencing of this TCR beta chain was carried out in a study of early T cells in non-severe SARS-CoV-2 infection. Across the whole study: It was bulk RNA from unsorted whole blood that was sequenced, and the chains were unpaired.

V lost 3 bases and J 4 bases, leaving 11 bases between the germline ends. The germline gives CDR1 SGDLS, CDR2 YYNGEE. The length of the CDR3 is 14 residues. This clonotype was counted ten times or more. Each cDNA molecule carried a unique molecular identifier. TCRdb re-called the 5' RACE reads with MiXCR, one entry per CDR3 protein. The table shows 69,000 or so distinct CDR3 sequences, with about 13% occurring only once. V gene TRBV9 combines with J gene TRBJ1-3; possible D gene TRBD1, 5 bases. Material: whole blood. This clonotype was obtained from an adult who was a healthcare worker with PCR-confirmed SARS-CoV-2 infection or an uninfected control (not recorded which). CDR3 coding DNA: TGTGCCAGCAGCGCCCGTGACAGAGGAAACACCATATATTTT. Its translation: CASSARDRGNTIYF.